This TCR beta chain derives from a study of a mutant IDH1 vaccine in newly diagnosed glioma. Study overall: Following radiotherapy alone, or alongside temozolomide cycles, vaccination was started after an interval of 4-6 weeks. Most patients had received both radiotherapy and temozolomide, the prior options being radiotherapy, temozolomide, or both.

On this clone itself: Its antigen is currently unknown.

General study results and limits: Pseudoprogression appeared unlinked to shifts in leading peripheral T cell clonotypes.

Assay: immunoSEQ multiplex PCR; the TCRdb copy retains only in-frame clones and omits some. The sample contains around 34,000 clones, about three fifths of which appear only once. Trimming at V came to 1 base and at J to 5 bases, leaving 12 bases not matched to a gene. Germline CDR1 reads MGHRA; CDR2 reads YSYEKL. CDR3 length equals 17 residues. Time point here: week 5, during vaccination. Every single dose of the vaccine, 300 ug of mutant IDH1 20-mer peptide, came with topical imiquimod. The material sequenced was PBMCs, taken from a glioma patient whose treatment included an IDH1 peptide vaccine. This chain links TRBV4-1 with TRBJ2-7, with 9 bases identical to TRBD1. The TCR sequence derives from a woman aged 18-29 years with glioma. CDR3 sequence: CASSQGNPGQGCHEQYF. Written as DNA, the CDR3 is TGCGCCAGCAGCCAAGGGAACCCGGGACAGGGTTGCCACGAGCAGTACTTC.